What follows are 21 T cell receptor beta chains derived from one specimen sequenced in a study of T cells in Graves' hyperthyroidism and ophthalmopathy. The investigators amplified TCR beta CDR3 regions from RNA transcripts. The HTBI primer set served for first-round RT-PCR of the TCR CDR3. TCRdb reprocessed the multiplex PCR reads with MiXCR, giving one entry per CDR3 protein. The repertoire holds approximately 250,000 distinct CDR3 sequences, around 26% seen once, with 35% to 40% in the top ten. What was sequenced was blood. The origin of the receptors is a woman in her forties with Graves' ophthalmopathy.

The chain uses TRBV18 and TRBJ1-6, with D tentatively TRBD1 (5 bases). Germline CDR1 and CDR2: KGHSH and LQKENI. The V end was cut by 2 bases, the J end by 10 bases, with 9 bases between. This CDR3 contains 13 residues. The CDR3 loop reads CASSPGTGSPLHF. CDR3 DNA: TGTGCCAGCTCACCAGGGACGGGCTCACCCCTCCACTTT.

This clonotype was detected many times. The chain joins TRBV28 to TRBJ1-6, with D unclear. The CDR3 is 16 amino acids. V dropped 2 bases and J dropped 4 bases, with 12 bases sitting between them. CDR1 and CDR2 from the germline V gene are MDHEN and SYDVKM. In DNA, the CDR3 is TGTGCCAGCAGTTTAGGTGGAGGCCCGTATAATTCACCCCTCCACTTT. This encodes CASSLGGGPYNSPLHF.

This rearrangement joins TRBV5-1 to TRBJ2-7; perhaps TRBD2 as D (5 bases). Trimming shortened V by 4 bases and J by 2 bases, and 13 bases separated the two germline ends. This CDR3 is 14 amino acids long. The V gene's germline CDR1 is SGHRS and CDR2 YFSETQ. CDR3 in amino acids: CASSKDGGPYEQYF. The CDR3 DNA sequence: TGCGCCAGCAGCAAGGACGGAGGCCCCTACGAGCAGTACTTC.

This clonotype was seen ten or more times. The chain links TRBV6-1 to TRBJ2-7; unclear D gene. CDR3 length equals 14 residues. The germline CDR1 and CDR2 sequences are MNHNS and SASEGT. Trimming took 0 bases from V and 3 from J, leaving 9 bases between them. The CDR3 coding sequence is TGTGCCAGCAGTGAAGCGCTACTGATCTACGAGCAGTACTTC. Its translation: CASSEALLIYEQYF.

This clonotype was seen more than once but under ten times. The rearrangement uses TRBV9 and TRBJ1-1, with D tentatively TRBD1 (6 bases). Between the trimmed V and J ends, which lost 2 bases and 11 bases, there was a span of 22 bases. The length of the CDR3 is 15 residues. Germline V CDR1 and CDR2: SGDLS, YYNGEE. As DNA, the CDR3 is TGTGCCAGCAGCGTCTGGGGGCAGACTACCGATACGGCTTTCTTT. This codes for CASSVWGQTTDTAFF.

The sample holds many counts of this clonotype. The V and J genes are TRBV6-1 and TRBJ1-4; D unresolved. CDR1 and CDR2 from the germline V gene are MNHNS and SASEGT. This CDR3 region has 11 residues. Deletions cut 7 bases from V and 8 bases from J, with 8 bases between. CDR3 protein: CASTSLEKLFF. The CDR3 nucleotides read TGTGCCAGCACAAGCTTAGAAAAACTGTTTTTT.

This chain uses TRBV5-1 with TRBJ2-2, with TRBD2 as a possible D gene (6 bases). Germline V gives CDR1 SGHRS, CDR2 YFSETQ. The germline V and J ends were trimmed by 8 bases and 2 bases, with 13 bases remaining between them. This CDR3 spans 14 amino acids. The CDR3 bases are TGCGCCAGTTTAGCGGACCTCAACACCGGGGAGCTGTTTTTT. Translating gives CASLADLNTGELFF.

In this sample, this clonotype turned up many times. CDR3 sequence reads: CASSFSLGYGYTF. In nucleotides, the CDR3 is TGTGCCAGCAGTTTTAGCCTTGGCTATGGCTACACCTTC. The rearrangement joins TRBV27 to TRBJ1-2, with D unresolved. Germline CDR1 and CDR2: MNHEY and SMNVEV (reference sequence). The CDR3 extends over 13 amino acids. V dropped 3 bases and J dropped 4 bases, with 9 bases sitting between them.

This clonotype was detected ten times or more. The genes are TRBV11-3 and TRBJ2-2; D is ambiguous. The CDR3 covers 13 residues. V was shortened by 4 bases and J by 6 bases, with 9 bases between the two germline ends. CDR1 SGHNT and CDR2 YENEEA come from the germline V gene. Here the CDR3 reads CASSSRLAGELFF. CDR3 nucleotides: TGTGCCAGCAGCTCGAGACTTGCCGGGGAGCTGTTTTTT.

This clonotype was detected a few times. The V gene is TRBV19, the J gene TRBJ2-4; D call uncertain. The CDR3 has 12 residues. Trimming shortened V by 3 bases and J by 6 bases, and 6 bases separated the two germline ends. Germline V gives CDR1 LNHDA, CDR2 SQIVND (reference sequence). The CDR3 DNA reads as TGTGCCAGTAGTATGGTAGGAAACATTCAGTACTTC. It codes for CASSMVGNIQYF. The whole variable domain, filled in from reference TRBV19 and TRBJ2-4, reads DGGITQSPKYLFRKEGQNVTLSCEQNLNHDAMYWYRQDPGQGLRLIYYSQIVNDFQKGDIAEGYSVSREKKESFPLTVTSAQKNPTAFYLCASSMVGNIQYFGAGTRLSVL.

This clonotype was counted at least ten times. The chain recombines TRBV6-5 with TRBJ2-7, with 9 bases matching TRBD1. CDR3 length: 14 residues. Unmatched junction bases numbered 2, after V lost 2 bases and J lost 3 bases. Germline V gene data show CDR1 as MNHEY and CDR2 as SVGAGI. The CDR3 protein is CASSYGTGLYEQYF. The CDR3 DNA follows: TGTGCCAGCAGTTACGGGACAGGGCTCTACGAGCAGTACTTC.

This clonotype appeared a few times. The CDR3 DNA reads as TGTGCCTGGAGTGATAGGGGGACAGCACTTACGGGCTACACCTTC. It codes for CAWSDRGTALTGYTF. This chain joins TRBV30 and TRBJ1-2, with 7 bases aligning to TRBD1. Germline CDR1 reads GTSNPN; CDR2 reads SVGIG (reference sequence). CDR3 length: 15 amino acids. The junction had 13 bases not matched to a gene; V was cut back by 1 base and J by 8 bases.

Comments on this clonotype: A junction boundary mismatches the germline segment, possibly from a read error. The rearrangement links TRBV7-9 to TRBJ1-2; no firm D call. Germline V gives CDR1 SEHNR, CDR2 FQNEAQ (reference sequence). CDR3 length: 12 residues. CDR3 amino acids: CATVGGNYGYNF. The DNA of the CDR3 is TGTGCCACGGTGGGAGGGAACTATGGCTACAACTTC.

This sequence joins TRBV11-2 and TRBJ1-2; 8 bases align to TRBD1. The germline CDR1 and CDR2 sequences are SGHAT and FQNNGV. The CDR3 is 16 residues long. V was clipped by 5 bases and J by 5 bases; unmatched bases: 13. The CDR3 bases are TGTGCCAGCAGCCAGAGGAGAGGACAGGGACAATATGGCTACACCTTC. The encoded protein is CASSQRRGQGQYGYTF.

This clonotype showed up many times. This sequence joins TRBV28 and TRBJ2-7, with D maybe TRBD1 (8 bases). V lost 4 bases, J lost 5 bases, and 18 bases lay in between. CDR3 size: 15 residues. Looked up from germline, CDR1 is MDHEN and CDR2 is SYDVKM. CDR3 nucleotide sequence: TGTGCCAGCAGTTCCCGGACAGGGAGGGTGGACGAGCAGTACTTC. Translation: CASSSRTGRVDEQYF.

This sequence joins TRBV6-1 and TRBJ1-5; unclear D gene. CDR3 length equals 15 residues. The V end lost 8 bases, the J end lost 11 bases, and 25 bases lay between the germline ends. CDR1 is MNHNS and CDR2 is SASEGT in the germline V gene. This CDR3 is CASDGRRSGDQAQHF. CDR3 DNA: TGTGCCAGCGACGGTCGCCGGAGCGGTGATCAAGCCCAGCATTTT.

This clonotype was seen ten or more times. The chain carries TRBV19 and TRBJ1-5, with a possible D match to TRBD1 (5 bases). Trimming pared 1 base from V and 0 bases from J, leaving 16 bases between. Germline lookup yields CDR1 LNHDA and CDR2 SQIVND (reference sequence). The CDR3 is made up of 18 amino acids. Here the CDR3 reads CASSIGVPGGGSNQPQHF. The CDR3 nucleotides read TGTGCCAGTAGTATAGGAGTACCGGGTGGGGGTAGCAATCAGCCCCAGCATTTT.

This clonotype has at least ten counts. V is TRBV20-1 and J is TRBJ1-5; the D is unclear. CDR3 length: 13 amino acids. Trimming took off 3 bases at V and 4 bases at J, with 10 bases between the two ends. Germline values: CDR1 DFQATT, CDR2 SNEGSKA (reference sequence). The CDR3: CSASKDGNQPQHF. CDR3 coding DNA: TGCAGTGCTAGTAAGGACGGTAATCAGCCCCAGCATTTT.

Of note for this clonotype: This sequence may be a read error, since a much larger clone differs from it by one base. Lacking the conserved final phenylalanine or tryptophan, this CDR3 likely reflects a read error. The rearrangement uses TRBV7-6 and TRBJ2-6; tentative D call: TRBD2 (6 bases). This CDR3 is built from 18 residues. Between the trimmed V and J ends, which lost 5 bases and 0 bases, there was a span of 17 bases. Germline V gene sequence: CDR1 SGHVS, CDR2 FNYEAQ. DNA of the CDR3: TGTGCCAGCAGCAACCAGGCGGGGCTTCCCTCTGGGGCCAACGTCCTGACTCTC. Translation gives CASSNQAGLPSGANVLTL.

The sample holds many counts of this clonotype. The chain links TRBV29-1 to TRBJ2-7, with 11 bases aligning to TRBD2. There are 13 residues in the CDR3. Germline V CDR1 and CDR2: SQVTM, ANQGSEA. V lost 7 bases and J lost 0; bases outside the gene matches: 2. CDR3 sequence reads: CSGLAGNSYEQYF. The CDR3 bases are TGCAGCGGACTAGCGGGGAACTCCTACGAGCAGTACTTC.

This clonotype was counted a few times. This CDR3 is CASSLGQATQETQYF. The DNA for the CDR3 is TGTGCCAGCAGTCTAGGACAGGCGACTCAAGAGACCCAGTACTTC. This rearrangement joins TRBV6-1 to TRBJ2-5; 7 bases map to TRBD1. The CDR3 totals 15 residues. Germline CDR1 MNHNS, CDR2 SASEGT. The V segment lost 5 bases and the J segment 2 bases; nucleotides outside the gene matches: 8.